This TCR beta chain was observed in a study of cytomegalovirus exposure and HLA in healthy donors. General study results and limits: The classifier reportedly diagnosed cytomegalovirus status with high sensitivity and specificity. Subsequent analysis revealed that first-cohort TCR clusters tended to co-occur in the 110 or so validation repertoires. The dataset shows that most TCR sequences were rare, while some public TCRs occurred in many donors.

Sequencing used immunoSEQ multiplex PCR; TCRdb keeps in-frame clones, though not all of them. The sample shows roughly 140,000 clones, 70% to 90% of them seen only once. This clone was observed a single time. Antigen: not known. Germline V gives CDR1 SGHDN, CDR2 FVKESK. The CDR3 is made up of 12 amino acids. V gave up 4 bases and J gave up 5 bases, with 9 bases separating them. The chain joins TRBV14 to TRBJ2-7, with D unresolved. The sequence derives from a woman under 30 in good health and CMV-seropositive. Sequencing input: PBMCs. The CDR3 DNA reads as TGTGCCAGCAGCCGTACCGGAGACGAGCAGTACTTC. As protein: CASSRTGDEQYF.